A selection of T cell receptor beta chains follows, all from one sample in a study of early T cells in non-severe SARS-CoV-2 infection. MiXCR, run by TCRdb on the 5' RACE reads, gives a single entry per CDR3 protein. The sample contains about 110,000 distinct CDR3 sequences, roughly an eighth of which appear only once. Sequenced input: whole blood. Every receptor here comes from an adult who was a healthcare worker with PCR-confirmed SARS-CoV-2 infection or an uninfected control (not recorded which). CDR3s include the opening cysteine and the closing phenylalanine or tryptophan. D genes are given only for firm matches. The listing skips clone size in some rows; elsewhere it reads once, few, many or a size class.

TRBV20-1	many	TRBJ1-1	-	CSARQGTEAFF	TGCAGTGCTAGGCAGGGCACTGAAGCTTTCTTT
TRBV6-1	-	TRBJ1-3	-	CASRARYTIYF	TGTGCCAGCAGAGCCCGATACACCATATATTTT
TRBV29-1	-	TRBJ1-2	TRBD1	CSVEAGGGYTF	TGCAGCGTTGAAGCAGGGGGAGGCTACACCTTC
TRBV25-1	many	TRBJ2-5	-	CASSAPSDSEETQYF	TGTGCCAGCAGTGCACCGAGTGACAGCGAAGAGACCCAGTACTTC
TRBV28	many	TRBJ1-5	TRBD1	CASSFEGTGVHQPQHF	TGTGCCAGCAGTTTCGAAGGGACAGGGGTGCATCAGCCCCAGCATTTT
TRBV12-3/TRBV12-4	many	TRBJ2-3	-	CASSLYSTDTQYF	TGTGCCAGCAGCCTATATAGCACAGATACGCAGTATTTT
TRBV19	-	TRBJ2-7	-	CASSSNTRYEQYF	TGTGCCAGTTCAAGCAACACGAGGTACGAGCAGTACTTC
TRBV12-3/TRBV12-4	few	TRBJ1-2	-	CASSQGFGYTF	TGTGCCAGCAGTCAGGGGTTTGGCTACACCTTC
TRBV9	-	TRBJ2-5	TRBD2	CPSSVHSGATQYF	TGTCCCAGCAGCGTTCATAGCGGGGCGACCCAGTACTTC
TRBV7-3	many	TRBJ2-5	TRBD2	CASSLSSGSKTQYF	TGTGCCAGCAGCTTATCAAGCGGGAGCAAGACCCAGTACTTC
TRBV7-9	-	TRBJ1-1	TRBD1	CASSTRQGERAEAFF	TGTGCCAGCAGCACCCGACAGGGAGAAAGGGCTGAAGCTTTCTTT
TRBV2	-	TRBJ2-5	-	CASSEGQPETQYF	TGTGCCAGCAGTGAAGGACAGCCAGAGACCCAGTACTTC
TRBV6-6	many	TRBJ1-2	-	CASSYSKGSYGYTF	TGTGCCAGCAGTTACTCGAAAGGGAGCTATGGCTACACCTTC
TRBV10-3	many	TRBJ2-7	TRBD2	CAISEFATSGISHEQYF	TGTGCCATCAGTGAGTTTGCTACTAGCGGGATCTCTCACGAGCAGTACTTC
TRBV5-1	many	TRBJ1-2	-	CASSNQISGYTF	TGCGCCAGCAGTAATCAAATCAGCGGCTACACCTTC
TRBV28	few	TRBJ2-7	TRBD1	CASKAGGSRQYF	TGTGCCAGCAAGGCAGGGGGTAGTCGGCAGTACTTC
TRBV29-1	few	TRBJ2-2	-	CSVEVLPGELFF	TGCAGCGTTGAAGTCCTCCCCGGGGAGCTGTTTTTT
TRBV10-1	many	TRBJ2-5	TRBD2	CASSDLGLAGEETQYF	TGCGCCAGCAGTGACCTTGGACTAGCGGGAGAAGAGACCCAGTACTTC